This TCR beta chain comes out of a study of neurological immune-mediated disorders. Synthesis of cDNA was accomplished via 5'RACE employing 10-nucleotide random UMIs. MiXCR was run by TCRdb on the 5' RACE reads, yielding one entry per CDR3 protein. The sample holds 50,000 or so distinct CDR3 sequences, over 3.5% seen once. The length of the CDR3 is 13 residues. Germline V gives CDR1 DFQATT, CDR2 SNEGSKA (reference sequence). The V gene end was trimmed by 6 bases and the J gene end by 8 bases; junction bases not matched to a gene: 12. There are a few counts of this clonotype. This chain links TRBV20-1 with TRBJ1-2, with 7 bases identical to TRBD1. The sequence was obtained from a man aged 55 to 70 with multiple sclerosis. The sample was PBMCs. This CDR3 reads CSAHLDRVKGYTF. CDR3 DNA: TGCAGTGCCCACCTCGACAGGGTTAAGGGCTACACCTTC.